These 29 T cell receptor beta chains were sequenced from one sample in a study of monozygotic twins with inflammatory bowel disease. Using the 5' RACE reads, TCRdb records one entry per CDR3 protein without DNA. The repertoire table contains over 110,000 distinct CDR3 sequences. Input material: blood. The receptor source for this set is a human donor with ulcerative colitis or Crohn's disease, or a healthy co-twin of an affected twin (not recorded which).

The chain recombines TRBV27 with TRBJ2-3; TCRdb indicates TRBD2, and absent DNA this call remains unverified. This CDR3 region has 14 residues. The germline gives CDR1 MNHEY, CDR2 SMNVEV (reference sequence). The CDR3 sequence is CATAPSGDAGTQYF.

This chain connects TRBV20-1 to TRBJ2-1; TCRdb selects TRBD2, and the lack of DNA leaves this call unchecked. CDR3 length: 15 amino acids. In germline, CDR1 is DFQATT, CDR2 SNEGSKA (reference sequence). This CDR3 reads CSAGTPRGAGNEQFF.

V usage is TRBV4-1 and J usage is TRBJ1-3; without DNA, the TCRdb call of TRBD1 cannot be checked. The CDR3 covers 17 residues. Per germline, CDR1 MGHRA and CDR2 YSYEKL. CDR3 loop: CASSHGRGTDSGNTIYF.

The chain is built from TRBV7-3 and TRBJ2-1; the TCRdb D gene call, TRBD2, has no DNA to confirm it. This CDR3 comprises 16 residues. Germline V gene sequence: CDR1 SGHTA, CDR2 FQGTGA. The CDR3 sequence is CASSSSGGAAYNEQFF.

The rearrangement links TRBV7-6 to TRBJ2-7; no DNA is available, so the TRBD1 call from TCRdb remains unchecked. This CDR3 region has 16 residues. CDR1 is SGHVS, CDR2 FNYEAQ, per germline. The CDR3 spells CASSHTKRGQTYEQYF.

The rearrangement joins TRBV12-3 or TRBV12-4 to TRBJ1-1; TCRdb indicates TRBD1, and absent DNA this call remains unverified. The CDR3 contains 15 residues. The CDR3 here is CASRDRGPGVAEAFF.

The rearrangement joins TRBV4-3 to TRBJ2-6. CDR1 is LGHNA, CDR2 YSLEER, per germline. This CDR3 has 16 amino acids. The CDR3 sequence is CASSQDRGSGANVLTF.

The chain combines TRBV4-3 with TRBJ2-3; TCRdb's assignment of TRBD2 cannot be checked, as there is no DNA. This CDR3 spans 14 amino acids. Germline V gene lookup returns CDR1 LGHNA and CDR2 YSLEER. The CDR3 protein is CASSHRPRADTQYF.

The chain combines TRBV20-1 with TRBJ1-6; TCRdb selects TRBD1, and the lack of DNA leaves this call unchecked. CDR3 length: 18 residues. The germline V gene encodes CDR1 DFQATT and CDR2 SNEGSKA (reference sequence). The CDR3 region is CSATRGGTMSSYNSPLHF.

The chain couples TRBV18 to TRBJ1-6; without DNA, the TCRdb call of TRBD1 cannot be checked. The CDR3 totals 15 residues. Germline CDR1 is KGHSH and CDR2 is LQKENI. CDR3 region: CASSQPGGENSPLHF.

This chain connects TRBV12-3 or TRBV12-4 to TRBJ2-2. The CDR3 has 13 amino acids. CDR3 sequence reads: CASSPQNTGELFF.

The J gene is TRBJ1-1, the V gene TRBV5-5. This CDR3 comprises 13 residues. Germline loops: CDR1 SGHKS, CDR2 YYEKEE (reference sequence). CDR3 residues: CASGYRRNTEAFF.

CDR3 residues: CASSYTTGVGEQFF. The J gene is TRBJ2-1, the V gene TRBV6-5; TCRdb's D call of TRBD1 is untestable without DNA. Per the germline V gene, CDR1 is MNHEY and CDR2 is SVGAGI. The CDR3 has 14 residues.

The rearrangement links TRBV7-2 to TRBJ1-5. The CDR3 is 14 amino acids. The V gene's germline CDR1 is SGHTA and CDR2 FQGNSA. CDR3 in amino acids: CASSLRLSNQPQHF.

This CDR3 is CASSLQGRSGNTIYF. The V gene is TRBV27, the J gene TRBJ1-3; TCRdb's D call of TRBD1 is untestable without DNA. Germline CDR1 and CDR2: MNHEY and SMNVEV (reference sequence). The CDR3 has 15 residues.

V and J are TRBV20-1 and TRBJ2-4; checking the TCRdb D call of TRBD1 is not possible without DNA. The CDR3 length is 12 residues. Germline V gene sequence: CDR1 DFQATT, CDR2 SNEGSKA (reference sequence). The CDR3 here is CSAKTGGAIQYF.

This rearrangement joins TRBV12-3 or TRBV12-4 to TRBJ2-4. The CDR3 runs to 15 residues. The CDR3: CASSFPAKAKNMQYF.

This rearrangement joins TRBV6-1 to TRBJ2-4. The CDR3 is 13 amino acids. CDR1 MNHNS and CDR2 SASEGT come from the germline V gene. CDR3: CASTELAKNMQYF.

The chain joins TRBV2 to TRBJ2-1; TCRdb indicates TRBD2, and absent DNA this call remains unverified. The CDR3 sequence is 11 residues long. In germline, CDR1 is SNHLY, CDR2 FYNNEI. CDR3: CASSNSGEQFF.

The chain employs TRBV5-5 and TRBJ2-7; the D call from TCRdb, TRBD1, cannot be confirmed without DNA. Looked up from germline, CDR1 is SGHKS and CDR2 is YYEKEE (reference sequence). CDR3 length equals 15 residues. This CDR3 reads CASSLGDRDSNEQYF.

The rearrangement joins TRBV5-5 to TRBJ2-7; TCRdb returns TRBD2, unconfirmable since there is no DNA. The CDR3 spans 14 residues. Germline V gives CDR1 SGHKS, CDR2 YYEKEE (reference sequence). CDR3 in amino acids: CASSLVEGNYEQYF. Using reference TRBV5-5 and TRBJ2-7 for the parts outside the CDR3, the full variable domain is DAGVTQSPTHLIKTRGQQVTLRCSPISGHKSVSWYQQVLGQGPQFIFQYYEKEERGRGNFPDRFSARQFPNYSSELNVNALLLGDSALYLCASSLVEGNYEQYFGPGTRLTVT.

The gene calls are TRBV27 and TRBJ2-7; TCRdb calls TRBD2, which cannot be checked without DNA. Per the germline V gene, CDR1 is MNHEY and CDR2 is SMNVEV (reference sequence). The CDR3 sequence is 16 residues long. The CDR3 protein is CASSLKGGGVSYEQYF.

The V and J genes are TRBV18 and TRBJ2-1; TCRdb picks TRBD1, but there is no DNA to check that call. The CDR3 loop spans 15 amino acids. Germline V gives CDR1 KGHSH, CDR2 LQKENI. CDR3 loop: CASSPPGASYNEQFF.

V is TRBV27 and J is TRBJ1-2; the TCRdb call, TRBD1, lacks DNA for checking. This CDR3 is built from 13 residues. Germline V gene sequence: CDR1 MNHEY, CDR2 SMNVEV (reference sequence). The CDR3 sequence: CASSPWTGAGYTF.

The rearrangement uses TRBV5-1 and TRBJ2-1. The CDR3 has 13 amino acids. Germline values: CDR1 SGHRS, CDR2 YFSETQ. The CDR3 here is CASSFSPENEQFF.

The rearrangement uses TRBV5-1 and TRBJ1-1. The CDR3 runs to 14 residues. The germline V gene encodes CDR1 SGHRS and CDR2 YFSETQ. CDR3 loop: CASSLMDRNTEAFF. The whole variable domain, filled in from reference TRBV5-1 and TRBJ1-1, reads KAGVTQTPRYLIKTRGQQVTLSCSPISGHRSVSWYQQTPGQGLQFLFEYFSETQRNKGNFPGRFSGRQFSNSRSEMNVSTLELGDSALYLCASSLMDRNTEAFFGQGTRLTVV.

The J gene is TRBJ2-1, the V gene TRBV5-1; there is no DNA to check the TCRdb D call of TRBD2. The CDR3 contains 17 residues. Germline V gene sequence: CDR1 SGHRS, CDR2 YFSETQ. The CDR3 protein is CASSLSTSGGVGNEQFF.

The chain carries TRBV20-1 and TRBJ1-5; the TRBD1 assignment by TCRdb is unverifiable without DNA. Per the germline V gene, CDR1 is DFQATT and CDR2 is SNEGSKA (reference sequence). The CDR3 runs to 18 residues. The CDR3 region is CSARLPGQGARVNQPQHF.

The chain is built from TRBV9 and TRBJ1-4. This CDR3 comprises 14 residues. Germline loops: CDR1 SGDLS, CDR2 YYNGEE. The CDR3: CASSFGATNEKLFF.